A selection of T cell receptor beta chains follows, all from one sample in a study of blood T cell repertoires in COVID-19. Method: immunoSEQ multiplex PCR; TCRdb's copy keeps in-frame clones and lacks some. This repertoire shows around 700,000 clones, about nine tenths found once; its top ten account for more than 0.25%. Specimen: peripheral blood. These receptors were taken from a woman under 30 with acute or convalescent COVID-19. Each CDR3 is given with its conserved first and last residue. A D gene is named only where the DNA matches it firmly. Rows give clone size only sometimes, using once, few, many, or a class for an expanded clone.

>-|TRBV24-1|TRBJ2-7|once
TGTGCCACCAGTGATTCTGGGCCGACAGACATCTACGAGCAGTACTTC
CATSDSGPTDIYEQYF
>TRBD1|TRBV18|TRBJ1-5|-
TGTGCCAGCTCACCACGGTTCGAGACAGGGGAAGGGTCCCAGCATTTT
CASSPRFETGEGSQHF
>TRBD1|TRBV7-9|TRBJ2-1|-
TGTGCCAGCAGCCTGGGGGGCGCCATTCCACAGGGGGTAAATGAGCAGTTCTTC
CASSLGGAIPQGVNEQFF
>TRBD2|TRBV7-8|TRBJ2-5|-
TGTGCCAGCAGCCAAGCGGGGGGGCCCGAGACCCAGTACTTC
CASSQAGGPETQYF
>TRBD1|TRBV27|TRBJ1-6|-
TGTGCCAGCAGAAAGGACAGGGCCTTTAATTCACCCCTCCACTTT
CASRKDRAFNSPLHF
>-|TRBV6-5|TRBJ1-2|-
TGTGCCAGCAAGGAGACCTCAGGCTACACCTTC
CASKETSGYTF
>-|TRBV12-2|TRBJ1-1|once
TGTGCAAGTCGCCCCCCGAGGGGCTCAGGGGGGAACACTGAAGCTTTCTTT
CASRPPRGSGGNTEAFF
>TRBD2|TRBV7-9|TRBJ2-2|once
TGTGCCAGCGCTAGCGGGGGCACCGGGGAGCTGTTTTTT
CASASGGTGELFF
>TRBD1|TRBV20-1|TRBJ1-1|-
TGCAGTGCTAGTTGGACAGGCCGGAACACTGAAGCTTTCTTT
CSASWTGRNTEAFF
>-|TRBV4-3|TRBJ2-1|once
TGCGCCAGCAGCCAAGTGGGCCGCGGGGGCGGTGAGCAGTTCTTC
CASSQVGRGGGEQFF
>-|TRBV2|TRBJ1-2|-
TGTGCCAGCAGTACCCAGATAACCTATGGCTACACCTTC
CASSTQITYGYTF
>-|TRBV5-8|TRBJ2-7|once
TGTGCCAGCAGCTTGATCGCAGTATATTTTTCCTACGAGCAGTACTTC
CASSLIAVYFSYEQYF
>TRBD2|TRBV9|TRBJ2-3|once
TGTGCCAGCAGCGTAGATCAGCGGGGGAGAGCAGATACGCAGTATTTT
CASSVDQRGRADTQYF
>-|TRBV6-2/TRBV6-3|TRBJ2-3|-
TGTGCCAGCAGTCGCAGACAAACGGCGCAGTATTTT
CASSRRQTAQYF
>TRBD2|TRBV7-9|TRBJ2-7|-
TGTGCCAGCAGCGCTAGCGGGGGAACCTACGAGCAGTACTTC
CASSASGGTYEQYF
>-|TRBV11-2|TRBJ2-7|-
TGTGCCAGCAGCCCCGTCGTCTACGAGCAGTACTTC
CASSPVVYEQYF
>-|TRBV6-6|TRBJ2-3|-
TGTGCCAGCAGTTACCATAGAACCACAGATACGCAGTATTTT
CASSYHRTTDTQYF
>-|TRBV7-6|TRBJ2-5|-
TGTGCCAGCAGCTTAGCCTCAGAGACCCAGTACTTC
CASSLASETQYF
>-|TRBV30|TRBJ2-1|-
TGTGCCTGGAGTCACAGGGTAGGTGAGCAGTTCTTC
CAWSHRVGEQFF
>-|TRBV4-2|TRBJ1-4|-
TGTGCCAGCAGCCAAGATCTAGGGCAGGGAGGTGTGACTAATGAAAAACTGTTTTTT
CASSQDLGQGGVTNEKLFF
>-|TRBV24-1|TRBJ2-2|-
TGTGCCACCAGTGATTTGCCTGTGGTAGCCGGGGAGCTGTTTTTT
CATSDLPVVAGELFF
>-|TRBV6-5|TRBJ1-2|-
TGTGCCAGCAGTTCCCTCACTTATGGCTACACCTTC
CASSSLTYGYTF
>-|TRBV30|TRBJ2-1|once
TGTGCCTGGAGTCCAACAGGGTCCGATGAGCAGTTCTTC
CAWSPTGSDEQFF
>TRBD1|TRBV6-5|TRBJ2-7|-
TGTGCCAGCAGACCGGGACAGCCCTACGAGCAGTACTTC
CASRPGQPYEQYF
>-|TRBV5-1|TRBJ1-1|-
TGCGCCAGCAGCGACCAACAGGGGAACACTGAAGCTTTCTTT
CASSDQQGNTEAFF
>TRBD1|TRBV5-1|TRBJ1-2|once
TGCGCCAGCAGCTTGGTGACAGGGGCGGGAGGCTACACCTTC
CASSLVTGAGGYTF
>-|TRBV6-5|TRBJ1-2|-
TGTGCCAGCAGTTACTCGATAAGGGGGGGCTACACCTTC
CASSYSIRGGYTF
>-|TRBV5-6|TRBJ1-1|-
TGTGCCAGCAGCTTGATTCTGGTCAGGGATTCTGAAGCTTTCTTT
CASSLILVRDSEAFF
>TRBD1|TRBV7-2|TRBJ1-2|-
TGTGCCAGCAGCTTACAAACAGGGGACTATGGCTACACCTTC
CASSLQTGDYGYTF
>TRBD1|TRBV9|TRBJ2-3|-
TGTGCCAGCAGCGTAGGAAGGGGTGGACAGGCTGGCACAGATACGCAGTATTTT
CASSVGRGGQAGTDTQYF
>-|TRBV20-1|TRBJ1-5|-
TGCAGTGCTAGTCAGGGGATAGGTCAGCCCCAGCATTTT
CSASQGIGQPQHF
>-|TRBV5-1|TRBJ2-3|-
TGCGCCAGCACCCCAATCAGGACATCCAGCACAGATACGCAGTATTTT
CASTPIRTSSTDTQYF
>TRBD1|TRBV6-5|TRBJ1-1|-
TGTGCCAGCAGGGGACAGGTTGAAAGGCCTGAAGCTTTCTTT
CASRGQVERPEAFF
>TRBD1|TRBV30|TRBJ1-1|-
TGTGCCTGGAGTCCCCAGGGGGTGAACACTGAAGCTTTCTTT
CAWSPQGVNTEAFF
>TRBD1|TRBV28|TRBJ1-2|-
TGTGCCAGCAGTTTACAGGGGGCTGGGTACACCTTC
CASSLQGAGYTF
>TRBD1|TRBV5-6|TRBJ1-1|-
TGTGCCAGCAGCTGGGGACAGACGAACACTGAAGCTTTCTTT
CASSWGQTNTEAFF
>-|TRBV29-1|TRBJ1-2|-
TGCAGCGTTGTGGGGAGGGAAGTGAACTATGGCTACACCTTC
CSVVGREVNYGYTF
>TRBD1|TRBV4-1|TRBJ1-2|-
TGCGCCAGCAGCCAAGCGACAGGGTCCCTTAACTATGGCTACACCTTC
CASSQATGSLNYGYTF
>-|TRBV10-3|TRBJ1-2|-
TGTGCCATCAGTGAGTGGAGTGAGCTTGGTGACTATGGCTACACCTTC
CAISEWSELGDYGYTF
>-|TRBV4-3|TRBJ1-6|-
TGCGCCAGCAGCCAAGGTCGGGGATTGGGTTCACCCCTCCACTTT
CASSQGRGLGSPLHF
>-|TRBV21-1|TRBJ1-3|-
TGTGCCAGCAGCAAAGCTCTTTTCTCTGGAAACACCATATATTTT
CASSKALFSGNTIYF